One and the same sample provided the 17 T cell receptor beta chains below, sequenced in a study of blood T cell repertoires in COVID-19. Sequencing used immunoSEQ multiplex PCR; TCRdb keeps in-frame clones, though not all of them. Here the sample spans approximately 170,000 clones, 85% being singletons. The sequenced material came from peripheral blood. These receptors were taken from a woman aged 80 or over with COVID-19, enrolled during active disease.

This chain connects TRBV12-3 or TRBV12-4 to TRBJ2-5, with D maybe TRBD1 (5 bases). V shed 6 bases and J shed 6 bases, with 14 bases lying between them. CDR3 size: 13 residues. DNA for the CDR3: TGTGCCAGCAGGCGGTGGGGCAGTCAGACCCAGTACTTC. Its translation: CASRRWGSQTQYF.

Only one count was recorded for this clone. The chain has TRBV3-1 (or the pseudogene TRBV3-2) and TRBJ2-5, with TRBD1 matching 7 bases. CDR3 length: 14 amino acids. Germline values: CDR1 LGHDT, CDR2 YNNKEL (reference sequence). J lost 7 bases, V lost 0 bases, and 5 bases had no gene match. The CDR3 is CASSQDLAGGTQYF. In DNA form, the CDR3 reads TGTGCCAGCAGCCAAGATCTGGCAGGGGGGACCCAGTACTTC.

CDR3 in DNA: TGTGCCAGCAGGGGACAGAGAACCGGGGAGCTGTTTTTT. Translated: CASRGQRTGELFF. This chain joins TRBV2 and TRBJ2-2, with 7 positions matching TRBD1. The CDR3 totals 13 residues. With 6 bases clipped from V and 5 bases from J, the junction kept 3 bases outside the gene matches. Germline CDR1 and CDR2: SNHLY and FYNNEI.

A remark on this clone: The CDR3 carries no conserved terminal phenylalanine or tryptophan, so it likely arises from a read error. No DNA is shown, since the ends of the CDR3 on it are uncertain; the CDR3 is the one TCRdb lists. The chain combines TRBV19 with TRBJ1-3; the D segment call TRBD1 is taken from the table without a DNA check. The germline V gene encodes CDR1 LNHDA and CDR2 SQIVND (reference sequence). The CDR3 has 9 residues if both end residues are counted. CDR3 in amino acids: CASMGQGAD.

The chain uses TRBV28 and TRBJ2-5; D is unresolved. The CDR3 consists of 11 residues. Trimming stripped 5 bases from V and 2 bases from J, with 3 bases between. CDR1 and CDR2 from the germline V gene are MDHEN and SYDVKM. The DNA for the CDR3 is TGTGCCAGCAGTCCGCAAGAGACCCAGTACTTC. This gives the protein CASSPQETQYF.

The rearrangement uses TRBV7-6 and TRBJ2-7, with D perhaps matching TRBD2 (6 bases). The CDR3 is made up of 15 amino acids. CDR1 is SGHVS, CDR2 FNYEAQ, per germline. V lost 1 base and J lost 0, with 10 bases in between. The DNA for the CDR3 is TGTGCCAGCAGCTTAGAGGAGGGGTTCTCCTACGAGCAGTACTTC. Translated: CASSLEEGFSYEQYF.

CDR3 coding DNA: TGTGCCAGCAGGAATTGGGACAGGGGCGATACTGAAGCTTTCTTT. Protein: CASRNWDRGDTEAFF. V and J are TRBV6-5 and TRBJ1-1, with 10 bases aligning to TRBD1. V trimming: 6 bases; J trimming: 5 bases; junction bases outside the gene matches: 9. The CDR3 contains 15 residues. Germline assignment: CDR1 MNHEY and CDR2 SVGAGI.

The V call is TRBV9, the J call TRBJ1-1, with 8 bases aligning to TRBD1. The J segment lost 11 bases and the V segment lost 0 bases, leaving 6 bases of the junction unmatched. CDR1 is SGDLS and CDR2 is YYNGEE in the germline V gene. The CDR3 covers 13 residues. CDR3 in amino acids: CASSVGAGGAAFF. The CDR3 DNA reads TGTGCCAGCAGCGTAGGGGCAGGGGGCGCGGCTTTCTTT.

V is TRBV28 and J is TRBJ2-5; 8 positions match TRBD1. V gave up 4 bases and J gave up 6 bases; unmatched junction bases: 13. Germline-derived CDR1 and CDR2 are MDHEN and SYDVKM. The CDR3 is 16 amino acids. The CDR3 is CASSSPAGGAEKTQYF. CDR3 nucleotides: TGTGCCAGCAGTTCCCCGGCAGGGGGCGCCGAGAAGACCCAGTACTTC.

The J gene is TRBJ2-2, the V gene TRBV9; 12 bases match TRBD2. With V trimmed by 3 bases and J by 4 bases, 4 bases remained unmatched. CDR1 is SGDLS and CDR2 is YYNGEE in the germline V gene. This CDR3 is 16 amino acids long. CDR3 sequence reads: CASSAGLAGITGELFF. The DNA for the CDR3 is TGTGCCAGCAGCGCCGGACTAGCGGGAATCACCGGGGAGCTGTTTTTT.

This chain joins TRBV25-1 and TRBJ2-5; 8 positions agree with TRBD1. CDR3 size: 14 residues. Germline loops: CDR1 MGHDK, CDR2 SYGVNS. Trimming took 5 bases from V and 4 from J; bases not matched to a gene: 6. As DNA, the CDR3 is TGTGCCAGCAGTAGACAGGGGTCGTTAGAGACCCAGTACTTC. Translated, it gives CASSRQGSLETQYF.

CDR3 coding DNA: TGTGCCAGCAGCCCGGGACAGGGAAGGCCCCAGCATTTT. It translates to CASSPGQGRPQHF. The V call is TRBV11-2, the J call TRBJ1-5, with TRBD1 identical over 9 bases. Losses at the gene ends were 5 bases for V and 9 bases for J; bases not matched to a gene: 5. The CDR3 has 13 amino acids. Germline assignment: CDR1 SGHAT and CDR2 FQNNGV.

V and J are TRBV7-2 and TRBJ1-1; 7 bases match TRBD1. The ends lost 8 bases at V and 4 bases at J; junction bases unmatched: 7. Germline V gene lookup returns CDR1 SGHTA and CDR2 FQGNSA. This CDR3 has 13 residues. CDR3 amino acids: CASRRGTSTEAFF. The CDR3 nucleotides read TGTGCCAGCCGCAGGGGGACGAGCACTGAAGCTTTCTTT.

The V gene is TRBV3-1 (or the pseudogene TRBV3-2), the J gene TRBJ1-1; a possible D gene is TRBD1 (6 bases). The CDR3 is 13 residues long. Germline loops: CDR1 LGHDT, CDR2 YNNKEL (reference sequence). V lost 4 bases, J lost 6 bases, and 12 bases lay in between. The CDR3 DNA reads TGTGCCAGCAGCCCCCGGGGGGCTGCTGAAGCTTTCTTT. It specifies CASSPRGAAEAFF.

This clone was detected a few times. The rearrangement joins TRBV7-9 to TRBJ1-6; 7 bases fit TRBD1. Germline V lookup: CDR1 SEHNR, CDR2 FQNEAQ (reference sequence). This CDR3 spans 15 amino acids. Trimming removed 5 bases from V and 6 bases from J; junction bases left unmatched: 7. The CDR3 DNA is TGTGCCAGCAGCCCCCCCGGGACAGCTAATTCACCCCTCCACTTT. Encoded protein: CASSPPGTANSPLHF.

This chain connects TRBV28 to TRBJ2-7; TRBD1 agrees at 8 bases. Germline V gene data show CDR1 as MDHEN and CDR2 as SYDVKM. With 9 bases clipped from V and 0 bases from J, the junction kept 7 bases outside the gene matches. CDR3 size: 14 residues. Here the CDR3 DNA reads TGTGCCAGTACGGGACAGGATAGCTCCTACGAGCAGTACTTC. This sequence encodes CASTGQDSSYEQYF.

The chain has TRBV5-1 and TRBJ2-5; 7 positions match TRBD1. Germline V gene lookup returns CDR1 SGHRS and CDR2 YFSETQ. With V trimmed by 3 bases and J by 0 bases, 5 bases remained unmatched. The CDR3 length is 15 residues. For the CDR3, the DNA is TGCGCCAGCAGCTATGGGACAGCAAACCAAGAGACCCAGTACTTC. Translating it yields CASSYGTANQETQYF.